The clone carrying this T cell receptor beta chain has only one observation. Its target is not known. Blood draws occurred at baseline, cycle 4 day 1, and cycle 7 day 1. Method: immunoSEQ multiplex PCR; TCRdb's copy keeps in-frame clones and lacks some. This table holds 80,000 or so clones, 80% to 95% found once. This sample was included in a study of OX40 agonist ivuxolimab in advanced cancers. Overall study: The patients received agonistic anti-OX40 (CD134) antibody ivuxolimab.

Deletions cut 0 bases from V and 3 bases from J, with 9 bases between. Germline V gene data show CDR1 as GTSNPN and CDR2 as SVGIG (reference sequence). There are 14 residues in the CDR3. Study conclusions and caveats: No determination was made of the antigen specificity of the expanded peripheral T cells. Relative to CD4+ cells, CD8+ T cells on average had more expanded clones.

The specimen was CD4+ or CD8+ T cells sorted from blood, collected in a trial of the OX40 agonist ivuxolimab. The V gene is TRBV30, the J gene TRBJ1-5; D not certain. This clonotype was obtained from an adult with an advanced solid tumor such as melanoma, head and neck, liver or kidney cancer. The CDR3: CAWSVGGNNQPQHF. DNA for the CDR3: TGTGCCTGGAGTGTTGGAGGGAACAATCAGCCCCAGCATTTT.